This TCR beta chain was documented in a study of a mutant IDH1 vaccine in newly diagnosed glioma. Whole-study context: V12 occurred at week 35 and V13 at week 47.

Germline CDR1 and CDR2: LGHNA and YSLEER. This CDR3 spans 15 amino acids. J was trimmed by 1 base and V by 0 bases; bases with no gene match: 3. The time point denotes: week 47, end of study. A single vaccine dose contained 300 ug of mutant IDH1 20-mer peptide, and topical imiquimod was used with it. The study's findings and limits: Apparently, pseudoprogression bore no relation to changes among the top peripheral T cell clonotypes.

With regard to this clone: Its cognate antigen is unknown.

The data were produced by immunoSEQ multiplex PCR, yet TCRdb's version contains in-frame clones alone and is incomplete. The sample has 30,000 to 40,000 clones, around nine tenths seen once. This sample comprised PBMCs, obtained from a glioma patient whose treatment included an IDH1 peptide vaccine. The chain links TRBV4-3 to TRBJ2-7; TRBD1 aligns across 7 bases. The clonotype originates from a woman aged 25 to 39 with glioma. The CDR3 coding sequence is TGCGCCAGCAGCCAAGATGGGACAGCATCCTACGAGCAGTACTTC. Residues: CASSQDGTASYEQYF.